This record looks at one T cell receptor beta chain sequence and its context. Its specificity is not known. This entry belongs to a study of radiotherapy plus CTLA-4 blockade in lung cancer. Study-wide points: Alongside interferon-beta, early blood T cell clone dynamics were reportedly the best predictor of response. In blood, after radiotherapy plus ipilimumab, tumor-derived TCR clones expanded.

This CDR3 region has 11 residues. V lost 4 bases, J lost 9 bases, and 11 bases lay in between. Germline V gives CDR1 SGHDT, CDR2 YYEEEE. Focal radiation plus CTLA-4 blockade with ipilimumab was given to patients with chemo-refractory metastatic non-small-cell lung cancer. Repertoires were generated with immunoSEQ multiplex PCR, while TCRdb's copy carries only in-frame clones and drops some. The sample shows around 63,000 clones, less than 85% of them seen only once. This rearrangement joins TRBV5-6 to TRBJ2-7; no definite D call. The sequence derives from a human donor with non-small cell lung cancer whose response to radiotherapy plus ipilimumab could not be evaluated. Some clones in this sample may be carry-over from other donors' samples. The sample here was peripheral blood, taken from a patient treated with radiotherapy plus ipilimumab. The CDR3 nucleotides read TGTGCCAGCAGCGTTTCCGGGTCGCAGTACTTC. This gives the protein CASSVSGSQYF.